These 8 T cell receptor beta chains were sequenced from one sample in a study of Graves' ophthalmopathy and Graves' hyperthyroidism. As the template, RNA transcripts were used to amplify TCR beta CDR3 regions. HTBI primers served in a first-round RT-PCR, which a second-round multiplex PCR followed. Each CDR3 protein gets one entry after TCRdb re-called the multiplex PCR reads with MiXCR. The sample carries fewer than 600,000 distinct CDR3 sequences, about 15% recorded once. Sequenced: blood. The receptors here all came from a woman in her twenties or thirties with Graves' ophthalmopathy.

Ten or more counts support this clonotype. The rearrangement links TRBV11-2 to TRBJ2-7; TRBD2 aligns across 9 bases. CDR1 and CDR2 (germline): SGHAT, FQNNGV. Losses at the gene ends were 1 base for V and 2 bases for J; bases not matched to a gene: 9. The CDR3 runs 17 residues. The CDR3 region has the DNA TGTGCCAGCAGCTTAGTTTTAGAAGCGGGAGGAGCCTACGAGCAGTACTTC. It specifies CASSLVLEAGGAYEQYF.

This clonotype has ten or more counts. The genes are TRBV11-2 and TRBJ2-7; no reliable D call. The CDR3 is 14 residues long. The V gene lost 1 base and the J gene lost 4 bases, with 11 bases spanning the gap. CDR1 is SGHAT and CDR2 is FQNNGV in the germline V gene. CDR3 bases: TGTGCCAGCAGCTTAGTTCCGGACGGGTACGAGCAGTACTTC. This encodes CASSLVPDGYEQYF.

The V call is TRBV10-3, the J call TRBJ1-1; TRBD1 agrees at 10 bases. V lost 1 base, J lost 6 bases, and 2 bases stayed unmatched. The CDR3 totals 14 residues. Germline lookup yields CDR1 ENHRY and CDR2 SYGVKD. The CDR3 nucleotides read TGTGCCATCAGTGAGTATGGACAGGGGGCTGAAGCTTTCTTT. Its translation: CAISEYGQGAEAFF.

The table lists this clonotype with a few counts. V and J are TRBV19 and TRBJ1-5, with unresolved D. This CDR3 has 17 amino acids. V was pared by 6 bases and J by 3 bases, with 21 bases between. Germline lookup yields CDR1 LNHDA and CDR2 SQIVND (reference sequence). CDR3 coding DNA: TGTGCCAGTAGACCCCTTCGGGCCCTCCGAAACAATCAGCCCCAGCATTTT. Translated: CASRPLRALRNNQPQHF.

This clonotype was picked up many times. This chain joins TRBV27 and TRBJ2-7, with 7 bases matching TRBD1. With 6 bases clipped from V and 2 bases from J, the junction kept 19 bases outside the gene matches. This CDR3 region has 18 residues. Germline assignment: CDR1 MNHEY and CDR2 SMNVEV (reference sequence). Written as DNA, the CDR3 is TGTGCCAGCAGCCCTACGTCGGCAATACAGGGGACCCCCTACGAGCAGTACTTC. Protein sequence: CASSPTSAIQGTPYEQYF.

Regarding this clonotype: Possible read error: a much larger clone is one base away. The V call is TRBV12-3 or TRBV12-4, the J call TRBJ1-1; D remains unclear. This CDR3 has 12 residues. The CDR3 is CASSPSRTEACF. In nucleotides, the CDR3 is TGTGCCAGCAGTCCCTCGCGAACTGAAGCTTGCTTT.

This clonotype was seen many times. V is TRBV6-5 and J is TRBJ1-5, with TRBD1 matching over 10 bases. The CDR3 is made up of 16 amino acids. In germline, CDR1 is MNHEY, CDR2 SVGAGI. The V and J ends lost 2 bases and 5 bases, in that order; junction bases with no gene match: 6. The CDR3 protein is CASSYRRTGGDQPQHF. DNA of the CDR3: TGTGCCAGCAGTTACCGCAGGACAGGGGGGGATCAGCCCCAGCATTTT.

This clonotype was observed many times. The chain recombines TRBV28 with TRBJ2-7; TRBD2 matches 11 bases. The CDR3 is 18 amino acids. Germline V gene sequence: CDR1 MDHEN, CDR2 SYDVKM. J lost 4 bases, V lost 3 bases, and 14 bases had no gene match. CDR3 nucleotides: TGTGCCAGCAGTTTCCTTCAGCGAACCGGGACTAGCGGTTACGAGCAGTACTTC. Translated, it gives CASSFLQRTGTSGYEQYF.